This T cell receptor (beta chain) was recovered during a study of monozygotic twins with inflammatory bowel disease. Findings and limits, study-wide: Twin concordance left repertoire similarity unchanged, with limited power a possible explanation for this lack of difference.

cDNA was made in eight separate reactions per sample. For both chains, the TCRalpha and TCRbeta cDNA went through two nested PCRs of approximately 16 and 9 cycles. TCRdb re-called the 5' RACE reads and gives one entry per CDR3 protein, without DNA. The table lists approximately 200,000 distinct CDR3 sequences, with less than 9% in the top ten. Comments on this clonotype: What it binds is unknown.

The CDR3 consists of 13 residues. The clonotype comes from a human donor with ulcerative colitis or Crohn's disease, or a healthy co-twin of an affected twin (not recorded which). This chain links TRBV12-3 or TRBV12-4 with TRBJ1-3. Sample: blood. This CDR3 is CASSPWSGNTIYF.